This T cell receptor (beta chain) was captured in a study of shared clonotypes between healthy human individuals. Across the study: Three men and a couple of women, aged 18 to 49, were donors.

Findings of the study overall: Naive subsets, compared against memory subsets, generally had larger estimated richness values. Owing to a small donor count, the genetic and exposure-history diversity represented was limited. The naive CD4 repertoires of a few donors were compared, and roughly 5.1% of clonotypes were shared.

Clones were read by immunoSEQ multiplex PCR, and TCRdb kept only the in-frame ones, dropping some. Among some 2.1 million clones listed, roughly 95% were seen once. Of note for this clone: Its antigen remains unknown.

CD45RO negativity and positive selection for CCR7 defined naive CD8 cells, a population that excluded terminally differentiated effector memory CD45RA+ cells. The germline V gene has CDR1 GTSNPN and CDR2 SVGIG (reference sequence). V lost 5 bases and J 3 bases, leaving 10 bases between the germline ends. This CDR3 region has 12 residues. The sequencing sample was made of naive CD8+ T cells from PBMCs. The chain has TRBV30 and TRBJ1-1; D gene ambiguous. The TCR comes from a man between 18 and 29 years old in good health. Some clones in this sample may be carry-over from other donors' samples. DNA of the CDR3: TGTGCCTGGGGGTGGGGAGACACTGAAGCTTTCTTT. Its translation: CAWGWGDTEAFF.